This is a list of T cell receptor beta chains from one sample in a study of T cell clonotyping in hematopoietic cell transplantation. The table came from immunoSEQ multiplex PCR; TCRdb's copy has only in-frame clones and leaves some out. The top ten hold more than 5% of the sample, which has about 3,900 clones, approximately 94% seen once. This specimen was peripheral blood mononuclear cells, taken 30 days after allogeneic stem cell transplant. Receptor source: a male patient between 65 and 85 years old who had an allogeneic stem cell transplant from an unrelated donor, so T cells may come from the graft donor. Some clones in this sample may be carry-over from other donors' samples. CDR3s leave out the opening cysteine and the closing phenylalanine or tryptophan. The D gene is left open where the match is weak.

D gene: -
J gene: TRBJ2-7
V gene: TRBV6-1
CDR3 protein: ASGEVGRVNYEQY

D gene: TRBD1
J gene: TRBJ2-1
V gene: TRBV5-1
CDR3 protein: ASSSTGLVNEQF

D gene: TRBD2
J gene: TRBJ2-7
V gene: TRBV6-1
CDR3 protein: ASSEAGLAGTYEQY

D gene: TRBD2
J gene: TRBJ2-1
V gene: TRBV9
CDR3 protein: ASSLSLVASGVYSYNEQF

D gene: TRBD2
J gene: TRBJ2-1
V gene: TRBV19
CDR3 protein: ASSKGLAGGLGNNEQF

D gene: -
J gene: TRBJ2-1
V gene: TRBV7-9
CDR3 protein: ASSLGVGRAYNEQF

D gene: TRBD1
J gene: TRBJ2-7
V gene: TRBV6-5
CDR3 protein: ASSYPGQGYYEQY

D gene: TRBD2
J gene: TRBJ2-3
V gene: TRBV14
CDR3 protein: ASSQAGGSDTQY

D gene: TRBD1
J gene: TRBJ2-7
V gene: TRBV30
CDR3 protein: AWAGRLGQPYEQY

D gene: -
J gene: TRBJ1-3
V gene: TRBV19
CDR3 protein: ASRNLGSGNTIY

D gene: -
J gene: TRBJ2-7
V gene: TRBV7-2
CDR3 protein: ASSLAHEQY

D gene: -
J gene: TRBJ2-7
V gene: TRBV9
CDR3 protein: ASSVGVGHTYEQY

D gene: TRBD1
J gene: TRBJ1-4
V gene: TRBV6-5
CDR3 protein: ASSSPGQGNEKLF

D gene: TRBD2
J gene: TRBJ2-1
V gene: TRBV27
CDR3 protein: ASSLLGLGRAGAEQF

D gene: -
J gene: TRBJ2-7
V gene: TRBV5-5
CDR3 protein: ASSEGIYEQY

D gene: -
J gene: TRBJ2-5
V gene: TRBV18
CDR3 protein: ASSPTVGEKETQY

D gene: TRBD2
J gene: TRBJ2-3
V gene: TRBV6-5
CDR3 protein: ASSYSREDTDTQY

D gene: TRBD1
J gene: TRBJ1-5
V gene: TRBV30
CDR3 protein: AWSLGQGGNQPQH

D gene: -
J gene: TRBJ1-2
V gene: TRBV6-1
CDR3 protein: ASSEGHRAASFGYT

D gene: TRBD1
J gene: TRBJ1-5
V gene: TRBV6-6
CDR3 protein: ASSPDRESQPQH

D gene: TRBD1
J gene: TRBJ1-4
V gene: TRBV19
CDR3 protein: ASSADREGATNEKLF

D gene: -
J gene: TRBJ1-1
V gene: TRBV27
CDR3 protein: ASSLSGSTEAF

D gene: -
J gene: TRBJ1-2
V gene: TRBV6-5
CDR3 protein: ASSYDSSSYGYT

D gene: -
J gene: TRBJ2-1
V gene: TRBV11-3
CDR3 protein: ASSLVGRDNEQF

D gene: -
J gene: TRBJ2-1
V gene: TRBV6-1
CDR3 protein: ASDLGGSSYNEQF

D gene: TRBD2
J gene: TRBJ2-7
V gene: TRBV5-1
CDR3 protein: ASSLGGGRGYEQY

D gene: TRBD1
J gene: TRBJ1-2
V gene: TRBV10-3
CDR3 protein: AIRPGTGADYGYT

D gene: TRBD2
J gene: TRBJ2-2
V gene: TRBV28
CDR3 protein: ASGSAGLAGGVYGTGELF

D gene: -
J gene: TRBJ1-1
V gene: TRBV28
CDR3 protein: ASSSYGWGFTHTEAF

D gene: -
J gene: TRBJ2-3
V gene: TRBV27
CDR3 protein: ASTSSGDTQY

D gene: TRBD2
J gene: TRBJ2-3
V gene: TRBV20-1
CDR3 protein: SAVTSGRVY

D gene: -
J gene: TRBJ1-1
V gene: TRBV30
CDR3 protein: AWSPTGSTEAF

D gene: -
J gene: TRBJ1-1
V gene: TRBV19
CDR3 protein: ASSEMGRAGLNTEAF

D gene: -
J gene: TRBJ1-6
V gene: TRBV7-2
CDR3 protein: ASSPQGRSSYNSPLH

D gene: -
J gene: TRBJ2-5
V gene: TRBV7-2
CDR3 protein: ASSLDRMKYETQY

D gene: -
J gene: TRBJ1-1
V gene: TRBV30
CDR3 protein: AWIRDQNTEAF

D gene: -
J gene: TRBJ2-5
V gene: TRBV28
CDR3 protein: ASSWSQQETQY

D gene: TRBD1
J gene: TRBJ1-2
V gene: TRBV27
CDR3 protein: ASSPSTGTSYGYT

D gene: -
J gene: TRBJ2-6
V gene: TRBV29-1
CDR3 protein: SVVFSGISGANVPT

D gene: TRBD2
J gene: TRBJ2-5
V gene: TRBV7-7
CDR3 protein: ASSPAGGPWETQY

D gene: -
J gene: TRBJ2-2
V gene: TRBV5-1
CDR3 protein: ASSLAEGSGELF

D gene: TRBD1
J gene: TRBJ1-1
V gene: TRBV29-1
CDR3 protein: SVGWKGQGNTEAF

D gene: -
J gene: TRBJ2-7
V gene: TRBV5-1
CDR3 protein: ASSFWAFSYEQY

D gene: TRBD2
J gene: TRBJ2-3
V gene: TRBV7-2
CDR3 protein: ASSPRGLVSDTQY

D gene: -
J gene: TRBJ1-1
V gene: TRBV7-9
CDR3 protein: ASSWGGYEAF

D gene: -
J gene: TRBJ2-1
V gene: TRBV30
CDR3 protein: AWSRGSNNEQF

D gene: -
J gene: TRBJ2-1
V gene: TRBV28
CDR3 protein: ASSWNMLGNFEQF

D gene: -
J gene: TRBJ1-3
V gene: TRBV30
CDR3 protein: AWRLGGVLGVNTIY

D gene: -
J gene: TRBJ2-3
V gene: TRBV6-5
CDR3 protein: ASSFPGADTQY

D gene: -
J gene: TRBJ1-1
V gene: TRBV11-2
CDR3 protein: ASSPEWGMTTEAF

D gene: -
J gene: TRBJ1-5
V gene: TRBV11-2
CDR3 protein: ASSSALYSNQPQH

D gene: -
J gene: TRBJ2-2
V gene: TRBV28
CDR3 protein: ASSLYTGELF

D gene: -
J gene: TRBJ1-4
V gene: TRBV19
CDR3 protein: ASSMLFDRLNEKLF

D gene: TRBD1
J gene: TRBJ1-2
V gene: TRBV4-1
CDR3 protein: ASSPTGDRGLPYGYT

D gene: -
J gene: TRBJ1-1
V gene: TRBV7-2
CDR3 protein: ASIPEAEAF

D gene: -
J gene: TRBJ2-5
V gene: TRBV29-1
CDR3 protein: SDGEDSRGGETQY

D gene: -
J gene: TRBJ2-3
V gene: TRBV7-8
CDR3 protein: ASRQISGTAQY

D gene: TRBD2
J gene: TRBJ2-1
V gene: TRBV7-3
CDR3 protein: ASSWTSGSYNEQF

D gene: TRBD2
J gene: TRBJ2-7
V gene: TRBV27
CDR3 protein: ASSLHLAGGPQREQY